This T cell receptor (beta chain) was observed in a study of shared clonotypes between healthy human individuals. About the research overall: The cohort comprised a couple of women and three men. Their ages spanned 18 to 49 years.

Generated by immunoSEQ multiplex PCR, the TCRdb table keeps only in-frame clones and is missing some. Of about 700,000 clones in the sample, roughly 94% were seen once. Naive CD8 cells lacked CD45RO and underwent positive selection for CCR7, leaving out terminally differentiated effector memory CD45RA+ cells. Germline CDR1 is MNHNS and CDR2 is SASEGT. The CDR3 is made up of 14 amino acids. The V gene lost 6 bases and the J gene lost 2 bases, with 13 bases spanning the gap. The sample was naive CD8+ T cells sorted from blood. This chain joins TRBV6-1 and TRBJ1-1, with a weak D call TRBD1 (5 bases). This receptor was taken from a man in his thirties or forties in good health. The CDR3 loop is CASRKRGANTEAFF. In DNA, the CDR3 is TGTGCCAGCAGGAAACGAGGGGCTAACACTGAAGCTTTCTTT.